This T cell receptor beta chain was profiled in a study of T cell changes during pregnancy in multiple sclerosis. Measured with immunoSEQ multiplex PCR; TCRdb has only the in-frame clones, and not every one. The table records 98,000 or so clones, 93% of them present only once. The sequenced sample was peripheral blood, obtained after pregnancy. The TCR originated in a female donor with multiple sclerosis, enrolled in a pregnancy study.

The CDR3: CASSLDGYTEAFF. In DNA form, the CDR3 reads TGTGCCAGCAGCCTTGACGGGTACACTGAAGCTTTCTTT. The chain is built from TRBV2 and TRBJ1-1; no firm D call. Germline V gene lookup returns CDR1 SNHLY and CDR2 FYNNEI. V lost 6 bases and J 3 bases, leaving 11 bases between the germline ends. The CDR3 length is 13 residues.